This T cell receptor (beta chain) is from a study of response to subunit inactivated influenza vaccine (dated by TCRdb to the late 2010s). Study-level background: Deep quantitative T cell receptor repertoire profiling was used in the study to track responses to a trivalent subunit inactivated influenza vaccine.

What the research found in general, with its limitations: The authors suggested that each seasonal influenza vaccination may recruit only a limited number of new T cells.

The library came from RT-PCR. The instrument was an Illumina HiSeq 2500. TCRdb trimmed the raw reads at Q25, called clones with MiXCR and kept productive beta chains. Rows with a matching CDR3 protein are joined into one entry that keeps the most common DNA and genes. The sample yields under 950,000 distinct CDR3 sequences; approximately 21% were counted once. The top ten clones comprise roughly 10% of the sample. Compared with germline, V lacks 3 bases and J lacks 3 bases; bases without a gene match: 7. The germline V gene specifies MGHRA as CDR1 and YSYEKL as CDR2. The CDR3 starts with the cysteine, ends with the phenylalanine, and has 16 residues. Just CDR3 DNA is preserved here, 48 bases in frame from base 1. There are a few counts of this clonotype. No antigen is known for it. The input lacks base qualities; no much larger clone sits a single base away.

Source: PBMCs from blood, taken 5 to 6 days after vaccination. The chain uses TRBV4-1 and TRBJ2-5, and 10 junction bases match TRBD2. This TCR was sampled from a man in his fifties or sixties who received an inactivated influenza vaccine. Donor details come from another sample of the same person, matched by shared clones. CDR3 reads: CASSHLGLADEETQYF. At the DNA level, the sequence is TGCGCCAGCAGCCACCTCGGACTAGCGGACGAAGAGACCCAGTACTTC.